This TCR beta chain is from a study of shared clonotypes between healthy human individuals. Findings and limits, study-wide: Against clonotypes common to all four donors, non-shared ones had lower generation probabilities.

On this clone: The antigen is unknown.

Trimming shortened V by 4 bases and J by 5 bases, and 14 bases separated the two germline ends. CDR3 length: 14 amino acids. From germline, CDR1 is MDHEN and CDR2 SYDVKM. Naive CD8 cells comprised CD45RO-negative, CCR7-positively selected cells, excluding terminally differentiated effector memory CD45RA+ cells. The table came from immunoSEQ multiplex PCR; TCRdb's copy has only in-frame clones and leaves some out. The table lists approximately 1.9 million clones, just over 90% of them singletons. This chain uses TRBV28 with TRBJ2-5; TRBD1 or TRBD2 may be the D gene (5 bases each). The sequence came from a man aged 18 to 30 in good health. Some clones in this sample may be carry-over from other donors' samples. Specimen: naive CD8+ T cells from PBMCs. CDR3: CASSSPGDPETQYF. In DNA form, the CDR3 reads TGTGCCAGCAGTTCGCCCGGGGACCCCGAGACCCAGTACTTC.